The 28 T cell receptor beta chains reported below all come from one sample, sequenced in a study of cytomegalovirus exposure and HLA in healthy donors. The primer mix had 60 Vbeta and 13 Jbeta primers. The protocol was immunoSEQ multiplex PCR, while the TCRdb copy is restricted to in-frame clones and leaves out a portion. The sample carries around 220,000 clones, roughly 80% recorded once. What was sequenced was PBMCs. All receptors derive from a girl aged 2 to 9 in good health and CMV-seronegative.

The chain uses TRBV6-5 and TRBJ2-1, with 7 bases aligning to TRBD2. Germline V gene sequence: CDR1 MNHEY, CDR2 SVGAGI. Germline trimming cut 0 bases from V and 5 bases from J; bases unmatched to any gene: 4. This CDR3 has 15 residues. The CDR3 here is CASSYSGLADNEQFF. Written as DNA, the CDR3 is TGTGCCAGCAGTTACTCAGGGCTAGCGGACAATGAGCAGTTCTTC.

The chain couples TRBV6-1 to TRBJ1-5, with a possible D match to TRBD1 (6 bases). This CDR3 is 16 amino acids long. The germline CDR1 and CDR2 sequences are MNHNS and SASEGT. V lost 2 bases to trimming and J lost 3 bases, with 14 bases between them. The CDR3 reads CASSENVRGFNQPQHF. The CDR3 region has the DNA TGTGCCAGCAGTGAAAATGTCAGGGGTTTCAATCAGCCCCAGCATTTT.

This clone occurred a few times. The rearrangement links TRBV10-1 to TRBJ2-7; 13 bases agree with TRBD2. There are 15 residues in the CDR3. CDR1 and CDR2 from the germline V gene are WNHNN and SYGVQD (reference sequence). Trimming took 4 bases from V and 4 from J; bases not matched to a gene: 4. CDR3 region: CASSAGLAGEYEQYF. The CDR3 DNA is TGCGCCAGCAGTGCCGGACTAGCGGGAGAGTACGAGCAGTACTTC.

The V call is TRBV4-1, the J call TRBJ1-6; possibly TRBD1 for D (5 bases). CDR3 length: 18 residues. Per germline, CDR1 MGHRA and CDR2 YSYEKL. Trimming cost V 1 base and J 0 bases, with 13 bases left between them. CDR3 amino acids: CASSQGDGGSSYNSPLHF. The CDR3 nucleotides read TGCGCCAGCAGCCAAGGGGACGGGGGGAGCTCCTATAATTCACCCCTCCACTTT.

This clone was observed a few times. CDR3 nucleotides: TGTGCCAGTAGTATCCTCTTTTACAGGGGGCTCTTTCAGCCCCAGCATTTT. Protein sequence: CASSILFYRGLFQPQHF. V usage is TRBV19 and J usage is TRBJ1-5; 9 bases are shared with TRBD1. Germline CDR1 LNHDA, CDR2 SQIVND (reference sequence). V shed 3 bases and J 6 bases; nucleotides not matched to a gene: 12. The length of the CDR3 is 17 residues. The variable domain in full, completed from reference TRBV19 and TRBJ1-5, reads DGGITQSPKYLFRKEGQNVTLSCEQNLNHDAMYWYRQDPGQGLRLIYYSQIVNDFQKGDIAEGYSVSREKKESFPLTVTSAQKNPTAFYLCASSILFYRGLFQPQHFGDGTRLSIL.

The chain links TRBV15 to TRBJ2-3; 7 bases are shared with TRBD2. Germline CDR1 and CDR2: LNHNV and YYDKDF (reference sequence). J gave up 2 bases and V 0 bases, and 11 bases lay outside the gene matches. The CDR3 runs to 18 residues. The CDR3 coding sequence is TGTGCCACCAGCAGAGATGCTTTGGCGGGAGACAACACAGATACGCAGTATTTT. Translation gives CATSRDALAGDNTDTQYF.

A remark on this clone: Different DNA sequences within this sample yield the same CDR3. V usage is TRBV9 and J usage is TRBJ2-7, with 8 bases aligning to TRBD2. The CDR3 has 14 amino acids. V shed 0 bases, J shed 2 bases, and the junction held 1 base outside the gene matches. Germline CDR1 and CDR2: SGDLS and YYNGEE. CDR3 DNA: TGTGCCAGCAGCGTAGGCGGGGGGACCTACGAGCAGTACTTC. It specifies CASSVGGGTYEQYF.

This clone was detected only a few times. The chain has TRBV7-8 and TRBJ1-5, with D unclear. Germline CDR1 and CDR2: SGHVS and FQNEAQ. The CDR3 is 13 amino acids. Trimming shortened V by 1 base and J by 3 bases, and 4 bases separated the two germline ends. The DNA of the CDR3 is TGTGCCAGCAGCTTAGGAGTCAATCAGCCCCAGCATTTT. It encodes CASSLGVNQPQHF.

This clone was seen only a few times. This rearrangement joins TRBV28 to TRBJ1-1; D is ambiguous. The CDR3 is 11 residues long. Germline CDR1 is MDHEN and CDR2 is SYDVKM. Trimming pared 2 bases from V and 11 bases from J, leaving 9 bases between. DNA of the CDR3: TGTGCCAGCAGTTTAGAGGGCTTCGCTTTCTTT. The encoded protein is CASSLEGFAFF. Full variable domain (missing parts from reference TRBV28 and TRBJ1-1): DVKVTQSSRYLVKRTGEKVFLECVQDMDHENMFWYRQDPGLGLRLIYFSYDVKMKEKGDIPEGYSVSREKKERFSLILESASTNQTSMYLCASSLEGFAFFGQGTRLTVV.

The chain recombines TRBV27 with TRBJ1-2, with TRBD1 matching 8 bases. The germline V gene encodes CDR1 MNHEY and CDR2 SMNVEV (reference sequence). Germline trimming cut 3 bases from V and 4 bases from J; bases unmatched to any gene: 10. The CDR3 is made up of 16 amino acids. In nucleotides, the CDR3 is TGTGCCAGCAGTTTCCGTCCCGGGACAGGTGCCTATGGCTACACCTTC. Protein sequence: CASSFRPGTGAYGYTF.

This clone was detected a few times. The chain recombines TRBV7-9 with TRBJ1-4; TRBD1 matches 10 bases. This CDR3 comprises 12 residues. Losses at the gene ends were 1 base for V and 14 bases for J; bases not matched to a gene: 1. In germline, CDR1 is SEHNR, CDR2 FQNEAQ (reference sequence). CDR3 sequence: CASSLEGQGLFF. CDR3 coding DNA: TGTGCCAGCAGCTTAGAGGGACAGGGGCTGTTTTTT.

The V and J genes are TRBV5-1 and TRBJ1-1; D unclear. V gave up 0 bases and J gave up 1 base, with 10 bases separating them. CDR1 SGHRS and CDR2 YFSETQ come from the germline V gene. The CDR3 sequence is 15 residues long. The CDR3 loop reads CASSLADLENTEAFF. As DNA, the CDR3 is TGCGCCAGCAGCTTGGCCGATTTAGAGAACACTGAAGCTTTCTTT.

CDR3 nucleotide sequence: TGTGCCAGCAGTTTAGTCCGGGCTAGCTTGGACGAGCAGTACTTC. This sequence encodes CASSLVRASLDEQYF. The chain joins TRBV27 to TRBJ2-7, with D possibly TRBD2 on 5 matching bases. This CDR3 is 15 amino acids long. V was clipped by 2 bases and J by 5 bases, with 16 bases between them. Germline values: CDR1 MNHEY, CDR2 SMNVEV (reference sequence).

There are a few counts of this clone. The V and J genes are TRBV5-1 and TRBJ2-7; 10 bases align to TRBD2. From germline, CDR1 is SGHRS and CDR2 YFSETQ. V gave up 4 bases and J gave up 0 bases; unmatched junction bases: 7. The CDR3 is 16 residues long. CDR3 sequence (DNA): TGCGCCAGCAGCCCACTTCTAGCGGGAGACTCCTACGAGCAGTACTTC. It translates to CASSPLLAGDSYEQYF.

The chain uses TRBV5-1 and TRBJ2-3; 9 nucleotides agree with TRBD2. Germline V gene sequence: CDR1 SGHRS, CDR2 YFSETQ. J was trimmed by 5 bases and V by 0 bases; bases with no gene match: 1. The CDR3 totals 14 residues. The CDR3 sequence is CASSLGSGRDTQYF. DNA for the CDR3: TGCGCCAGCAGCTTGGGTAGCGGGAGAGATACGCAGTATTTT.

The chain has TRBV27 and TRBJ2-7, with 9 bases fitting TRBD1. After removal of 8 bases from V and 6 bases from J, the junction contained 11 bases not matched to a gene. The CDR3 is 14 amino acids. From germline, CDR1 is MNHEY and CDR2 SMNVEV (reference sequence). The CDR3 loop reads CASGRDRERSEQYF. The CDR3 nucleotides read TGTGCCAGCGGCCGGGACAGGGAAAGAAGCGAGCAGTACTTC.

The V and J genes are TRBV9 and TRBJ2-2; weak D call: TRBD2 (6 bases). Per germline, CDR1 SGDLS and CDR2 YYNGEE. Trimming took off 3 bases at V and 5 bases at J, with 23 bases between the two ends. The CDR3 contains 18 residues. This chain's CDR3 is CASSARKGLGGETGELFF. Written as DNA, the CDR3 is TGTGCCAGCAGCGCCCGAAAGGGATTGGGGGGAGAAACCGGGGAGCTGTTTTTT.

The V gene is TRBV7-9, the J gene TRBJ2-7, with a possible D match to TRBD1 (6 bases). Germline V gene lookup returns CDR1 SEHNR and CDR2 FQNEAQ (reference sequence). The CDR3 sequence is 12 residues long. V shed 5 bases and J shed 2 bases, with 7 bases lying between them. CDR3 sequence (DNA): TGTGCCAGCAGCCGGGACACCTACGAGCAGTACTTC. Protein: CASSRDTYEQYF.

This clone was seen more than once but under ten times. The chain has TRBV28 and TRBJ2-7; no definite D call. V was shortened by 5 bases and J by 3 bases, with 11 bases between the two germline ends. CDR3 length equals 13 residues. Looked up from germline, CDR1 is MDHEN and CDR2 is SYDVKM. The CDR3, as DNA: TGTGCCAGCAGTCCGCCAGATATCTACGAGCAGTACTTC. Its protein is CASSPPDIYEQYF.

This clone has just one count. This chain joins TRBV2 and TRBJ2-2; D is perhaps TRBD1 (5 bases). This CDR3 has 17 residues. The germline gives CDR1 SNHLY, CDR2 FYNNEI. Between the trimmed V and J ends, which lost 2 bases and 7 bases, there was a span of 20 bases. The CDR3 region has the DNA TGTGCCAGCAGTGAACCACCATGGACAAAACCCGGCGGGGAGCTGTTTTTT. Its protein is CASSEPPWTKPGGELFF.

V usage is TRBV19 and J usage is TRBJ2-7; no firm D call. This CDR3 has 13 amino acids. The V end lost 2 bases, the J end lost 1 base, and 6 bases lay between the germline ends. From germline, CDR1 is LNHDA and CDR2 SQIVND (reference sequence). CDR3 sequence (DNA): TGTGCCAGTAGTATATCACAGTCCTACGAGCAGTACTTC. Encoded protein: CASSISQSYEQYF.

The chain recombines TRBV5-1 with TRBJ2-7; D perhaps matches TRBD2 (5 bases). The ends were cut back, 6 bases at V and 3 bases at J, with 13 bases in the middle. The CDR3 is made up of 13 amino acids. Germline V gives CDR1 SGHRS, CDR2 YFSETQ. The CDR3 sequence: CASNVGEGYEQYF. CDR3 nucleotide sequence: TGCGCCAGCAATGTCGGGGAAGGCTACGAGCAGTACTTC.

This clone was observed a few times. The chain employs TRBV18 and TRBJ2-5; D is unresolved. Germline-derived CDR1 and CDR2 are KGHSH and LQKENI. Between the trimmed V and J ends, which lost 3 bases and 5 bases, there was a span of 7 bases. The CDR3 runs to 12 residues. Written as DNA, the CDR3 is TGTGCCAGCTCACCTGAAGCCGAGACCCAGTACTTC. It is translated as CASSPEAETQYF.

The chain joins TRBV5-8 to TRBJ2-3; 9 bases map to TRBD1. CDR3 length equals 15 residues. The V and J ends lost 4 bases and 0 bases, in that order; junction bases with no gene match: 3. Germline V CDR1 and CDR2: SGHTS, YDEGEE. This chain's CDR3 is CASSTGQGSTDTQYF. CDR3 bases: TGTGCCAGCAGCACCGGACAGGGGAGCACAGATACGCAGTATTTT.

The table lists this clone with a few counts. This chain connects TRBV5-6 to TRBJ1-1; no firm D call. V lost 0 bases and J lost 1, with 10 bases in between. The CDR3 is 15 residues long. The germline gives CDR1 SGHDT, CDR2 YYEEEE. The CDR3 sequence: CASSLGHQRNTEAFF. CDR3 bases: TGTGCCAGCAGCTTGGGACATCAGAGGAACACTGAAGCTTTCTTT.

This chain connects TRBV10-3 to TRBJ2-5; D perhaps matches TRBD2 (5 bases). The germline V gene has CDR1 ENHRY and CDR2 SYGVKD. V was shortened by 0 bases and J by 3 bases, with 8 bases between the two germline ends. The CDR3 covers 14 residues. The CDR3 coding sequence is TGTGCCATCAGTGAGTCGACCGGGGAAGAGACCCAGTACTTC. The encoded protein is CAISESTGEETQYF.

The chain couples TRBV5-1 to TRBJ1-1; 8 bases match TRBD1. The CDR3 length is 16 residues. Germline V lookup: CDR1 SGHRS, CDR2 YFSETQ. J was trimmed by 1 base and V by 2 bases; bases with no gene match: 7. This CDR3 is CASSLQGVDGNTEAFF. The CDR3 DNA is TGCGCCAGCAGCTTACAGGGGGTGGATGGGAACACTGAAGCTTTCTTT.

This chain links TRBV7-9 with TRBJ1-3; weak D call: TRBD1 (6 bases). Per the germline V gene, CDR1 is SEHNR and CDR2 is FQNEAQ (reference sequence). The CDR3 is 15 residues long. The V end was cut by 5 bases, the J end by 2 bases, with 13 bases between. As DNA, the CDR3 is TGTGCCAGCAGCGAGGGGGGGCAACCTGGAAACACCATATATTTT. Translating it yields CASSEGGQPGNTIYF.